This note documents a single T cell receptor (beta chain) sequence. In its sample, this clonotype was seen many times. Its cognate antigen has yet to be identified. No much larger clone exists at a distance of one base, and base qualities are not known. This entry comes from a study of patients and donors after allogeneic stem cell transplantation (dated by TCRdb to 2020 to 2021). Libraries were built with RT-PCR. Reads for this sample came from a NextSeq 550. In TCRdb, the public reads were trimmed at Q25 with fastp and aligned with MiXCR, with productive beta chains retained. Each record represents a unique CDR3 protein, reported with the most common genes and DNA among its rows. The sample table holds roughly 940,000 distinct CDR3 sequences, of which 18% were seen once. About 6% of the sample belongs to the ten largest clones. Sequencing used blood, either unsorted or a sorted T cell fraction (not recorded which). This TCR derives from a human donor who was either an allogeneic HSCT recipient or a stem cell or donor lymphocyte infusion donor (not recorded which). It is not recorded whose cells these are; they may come from a transplant donor.

The nucleotide sequence is given as TGCAGTGCTAGAGCGCGGGACTCGGGAGGCTACACCTTC. The translation is CSARARDSGGYTF. The V gene is TRBV20-1 and the J gene is TRBJ1-2, with a weak D call of TRBD1 (5 bases match). V loses 1 base, J loses 8 bases, and the germline ends lie 14 bases apart. The germline V gene (reference sequence) specifies DFQATT as CDR1 and SNEGSKA as CDR2. The CDR3 goes from the cysteine to the phenylalanine over 13 residues. Here the CDR3 DNA is all that survives: 39 bases in frame from base 1.